The 25 T cell receptor beta chains below all came from one sample that was sequenced in a study of cytomegalovirus exposure and HLA in healthy donors. The study ran its PCR with 60 Vbeta and 13 Jbeta primers. The method was immunoSEQ multiplex PCR; TCRdb's version includes in-frame clones alone and lacks a portion of them. The sample yields some 110,000 clones, approximately 77% seen once. The sequenced sample was PBMCs. These receptor sequences come from a man aged 50 or older in good health and CMV-seropositive.

This chain joins TRBV5-1 and TRBJ1-2; D might be TRBD1 (6 bases). This CDR3 contains 16 residues. With 0 bases removed from V and 4 bases from J, the gap between germline ends came to 16 bases. From germline, CDR1 is SGHRS and CDR2 YFSETQ. The CDR3: CASSLGSPGVRYGYTF. The CDR3 bases are TGCGCCAGCAGCTTGGGCTCGCCAGGGGTTCGCTATGGCTACACCTTC.

The chain has TRBV6-5 and TRBJ2-7; 12 bases are shared with TRBD2. CDR1 and CDR2 from the germline V gene are MNHEY and SVGAGI. The CDR3 covers 15 residues. V lost 4 bases, J lost 3 bases, and 4 bases stayed unmatched. CDR3: CASSLQTSGSYEQYF. The CDR3 DNA sequence: TGTGCCAGCAGTTTACAGACTAGCGGGAGCTACGAGCAGTACTTC.

The CDR3 spells CASSEEAGGSYNEQFF. The CDR3 DNA sequence: TGTGCCAGCAGTGAAGAGGCAGGGGGCTCCTACAATGAGCAGTTCTTC. The chain carries TRBV2 and TRBJ2-1; 7 bases are shared with TRBD1. The CDR3 consists of 16 residues. The V gene end was trimmed by 1 base and the J gene end by 0 bases; junction bases not matched to a gene: 3. Germline V gene data show CDR1 as SNHLY and CDR2 as FYNNEI.

The rearrangement joins TRBV12-5 to TRBJ1-5, with a tentative D call TRBD1 (6 bases). V was pared by 2 bases and J by 10 bases, with 12 bases between. This CDR3 is 13 amino acids long. Germline V gene data show CDR1 as LGHNT and CDR2 as FRNRAP. The CDR3 protein is CASGLRGQSPQHF. As DNA, the CDR3 is TGTGCTAGTGGTTTGAGAGGACAGTCACCCCAGCATTTT.

The V and J genes are TRBV5-4 and TRBJ2-4; 10 positions agree with TRBD2. The germline gives CDR1 SGHNT, CDR2 YYREEE (reference sequence). This CDR3 region has 15 residues. V lost 2 bases, J lost 6 bases, and 5 bases stayed unmatched. CDR3: CASSLLAGIGNIQYF. DNA of the CDR3: TGTGCCAGCAGCTTACTAGCGGGGATCGGAAACATTCAGTACTTC. The variable domain in full, completed from reference TRBV5-4 and TRBJ2-4, reads ETGVTQSPTHLIKTRGQQVTLRCSSQSGHNTVSWYQQALGQGPQFIFQYYREEENGRGNFPPRFSGLQFPNYSSELNVNALELDDSALYLCASSLLAGIGNIQYFGAGTRLSVL.

The rearrangement uses TRBV7-3 and TRBJ1-2; the match to TRBD1 covers 7 bases. V dropped 5 bases and J dropped 8; count of bases not matched to a gene: 14. Germline V gene sequence: CDR1 SGHTA, CDR2 FQGTGA. The CDR3 is 15 residues long. The DNA for the CDR3 is TGTGCCAGCAGCCGGGACCCGACAGGGATGGGAGGCTACACCTTC. As protein: CASSRDPTGMGGYTF.

This clone appeared a few times. This chain joins TRBV5-1 and TRBJ1-2; D might be TRBD1 (6 bases). V lost 4 bases and J lost 3, with 16 bases in between. The CDR3 consists of 15 residues. Germline assignment: CDR1 SGHRS and CDR2 YFSETQ. CDR3 region: CASSPGGPLDYGYTF. As DNA, the CDR3 is TGCGCCAGCAGCCCGGGGGGCCCGTTGGACTATGGCTACACCTTC.

V usage is TRBV7-8 and J usage is TRBJ2-2; possible D gene TRBD1, 6 bases. Germline V lookup: CDR1 SGHVS, CDR2 FQNEAQ. V was pared by 5 bases and J by 2 bases, with 15 bases between. The CDR3 contains 16 residues. Written as DNA, the CDR3 is TGTGCCAGCAGCCTACGGACAGCCGTTAACACCGGGGAGCTGTTTTTT. It codes for CASSLRTAVNTGELFF.

The gene calls are TRBV28 and TRBJ1-5; 7 bases align to TRBD1. This CDR3 is 15 amino acids long. Germline V CDR1 and CDR2: MDHEN, SYDVKM. V lost 8 bases and J lost 7; bases outside the gene matches: 14. The CDR3 region is CASCPWQGDSQPQHF. The CDR3 DNA follows: TGTGCCAGCTGCCCATGGCAGGGGGACTCGCAGCCCCAGCATTTT.

About this clone: At one of its ends the junction is not consistent with the germline gene, which may arise from a read error. The sample contains more than one DNA sequence encoding this CDR3. This sequence joins TRBV4-3 and TRBJ2-1; TRBD2 matches at 8 bases. The germline V gene encodes CDR1 LGHNA and CDR2 YSLEER. The CDR3 spans 15 residues. The CDR3 spells CASSQDSGAYNEQFF. The CDR3 DNA reads as TGCGCCAGCAGCCAAGATAGCGGGGCGTACAATGAACAGTTCTTC.

The chain carries TRBV27 and TRBJ2-3; tentatively, D is TRBD1 (6 bases). CDR1 is MNHEY, CDR2 SMNVEV, per germline (reference sequence). This CDR3 has 13 amino acids. Trimming took off 10 bases at V and 4 bases at J, with 15 bases between the two ends. This CDR3 reads CATSYRVADTQYF. The CDR3 bases are TGTGCCACCTCCTACAGGGTCGCAGATACGCAGTATTTT.

The J gene is TRBJ1-5, the V gene TRBV7-9; D may be TRBD1 (5 bases). This CDR3 contains 15 residues. CDR1 and CDR2 from the germline V gene are SEHNR and FQNEAQ (reference sequence). V was clipped by 4 bases and J by 7 bases, with 17 bases between them. CDR3 amino acids: CASSSRVGEGQPQHF. DNA of the CDR3: TGTGCCAGCAGCTCTAGGGTAGGGGAAGGACAGCCCCAGCATTTT.

This clone appeared once. This rearrangement joins TRBV5-1 to TRBJ1-4, with D unresolved. Germline assignment: CDR1 SGHRS and CDR2 YFSETQ. The V and J ends lost 0 bases and 7 bases respectively, with 10 bases between them. The CDR3 is 14 amino acids. The CDR3: CASSLESRGEKLFF. The DNA of the CDR3 is TGCGCCAGCAGCTTGGAAAGTCGCGGTGAAAAACTGTTTTTT.

This clone was observed a few times. The chain uses TRBV5-1 and TRBJ1-4; 7 nucleotides match TRBD1. The CDR3 has 18 amino acids. From germline, CDR1 is SGHRS and CDR2 YFSETQ. V lost 5 bases to trimming and J lost 0 bases; unmatched junction nucleotides: 13. CDR3 nucleotide sequence: TGCGCCAGCAGGAGTCGGTCAGGACAGGTTTCAACTAATGAAAAACTGTTTTTT. Protein: CASRSRSGQVSTNEKLFF. Together with reference TRBV5-1 and TRBJ1-4, the CDR3 gives the full variable domain: KAGVTQTPRYLIKTRGQQVTLSCSPISGHRSVSWYQQTPGQGLQFLFEYFSETQRNKGNFPGRFSGRQFSNSRSEMNVSTLELGDSALYLCASRSRSGQVSTNEKLFFGSGTQLSVL.

This clone was seen more than once but under ten times. This chain links TRBV5-1 with TRBJ2-2; D is possibly TRBD2 (5 bases). This CDR3 region has 16 residues. Trimming took 0 bases from V and 5 from J, leaving 14 bases between them. The germline gives CDR1 SGHRS, CDR2 YFSETQ. Here the CDR3 reads CASSLAPGSETGELFF. As DNA, the CDR3 is TGCGCCAGCAGCTTGGCTCCGGGGAGCGAGACCGGGGAGCTGTTTTTT. Full variable domain (rest looked up from reference TRBV5-1 and TRBJ2-2): KAGVTQTPRYLIKTRGQQVTLSCSPISGHRSVSWYQQTPGQGLQFLFEYFSETQRNKGNFPGRFSGRQFSNSRSEMNVSTLELGDSALYLCASSLAPGSETGELFFGEGSRLTVL.

The chain joins TRBV27 to TRBJ2-2; D call uncertain. Trimming removed 9 bases at V and 2 bases at J, with 13 bases between. The germline CDR1 and CDR2 sequences are MNHEY and SMNVEV (reference sequence). The CDR3 spans 14 residues. The CDR3 spells CASRMAGNTGELFF. CDR3 nucleotides: TGTGCCAGTAGAATGGCAGGTAACACCGGGGAGCTGTTTTTT.

V usage is TRBV5-1 and J usage is TRBJ2-3; 8 bases are shared with TRBD1. Unmatched junction bases numbered 9, after V lost 3 bases and J lost 6 bases. The length of the CDR3 is 15 residues. Germline V gene sequence: CDR1 SGHRS, CDR2 YFSETQ. The CDR3 sequence is CASSSGTGLDDTQYF. The CDR3 DNA reads TGCGCCAGCAGCTCCGGGACAGGTCTGGACGATACGCAGTATTTT.

This clone was seen only a few times. The rearrangement uses TRBV5-6 and TRBJ1-3; D uncertain. V was pared by 0 bases and J by 4 bases, with 14 bases between. CDR3 length: 16 amino acids. Germline loops: CDR1 SGHDT, CDR2 YYEEEE. This CDR3 reads CASSLVEGLYGNTIYF. For the CDR3, the DNA is TGTGCCAGCAGCTTGGTAGAAGGACTGTACGGAAACACCATATATTTT.

The chain uses TRBV2 and TRBJ2-5; D is possibly TRBD1 (6 bases). The V gene lost 11 bases and the J gene lost 5 bases, with 15 bases spanning the gap. Per germline, CDR1 SNHLY and CDR2 FYNNEI. The CDR3 spans 12 residues. CDR3 nucleotide sequence: TGTGCCGGACGATTAACAGGGGAGACCCAGTACTTC. Its translation is CAGRLTGETQYF.

The rearrangement joins TRBV5-4 to TRBJ2-5; 8 bases align to TRBD2. V shed 4 bases and J 5 bases; nucleotides not matched to a gene: 10. The CDR3 totals 15 residues. Germline values: CDR1 SGHNT, CDR2 YYREEE (reference sequence). CDR3: CASSREGWGEETQYF. CDR3 bases: TGTGCCAGCAGCCGGGAGGGGTGGGGCGAGGAGACCCAGTACTTC.

This clone was found once. The gene calls are TRBV25-1 and TRBJ2-5, with 10 nucleotides matching TRBD1. CDR3 length: 17 amino acids. The germline V gene encodes CDR1 MGHDK and CDR2 SYGVNS. The V and J ends lost 3 bases and 5 bases, in that order; junction bases with no gene match: 12. The CDR3 protein is CASSDRQGAPGMETQYF. In DNA form, the CDR3 reads TGTGCCAGCAGTGACAGACAGGGGGCCCCGGGGATGGAGACCCAGTACTTC.

The rearrangement links TRBV15 to TRBJ1-1; TRBD1 is a possible D gene (6 bases). The CDR3 has 13 residues. The ends were cut back, 0 bases at V and 14 bases at J, with 16 bases in the middle. Looked up from germline, CDR1 is LNHNV and CDR2 is YYDKDF (reference sequence). The CDR3 DNA is TGTGCCACCAGCAGAGATGGGGGGGGCAGACGCTTCTTT. Protein: CATSRDGGGRRFF.

This clone was detected once. The V and J genes are TRBV18 and TRBJ2-3; D possibly corresponds to TRBD1 (6 bases). Germline V gene sequence: CDR1 KGHSH, CDR2 LQKENI. This CDR3 comprises 14 residues. The ends were cut back, 5 bases at V and 0 bases at J, with 9 bases in the middle. CDR3 residues: CASSTGQSTDTQYF. The CDR3 nucleotides are TGTGCCAGCTCAACCGGACAGAGCACAGATACGCAGTATTTT.

The genes are TRBV15 and TRBJ2-7; TRBD2 aligns across 9 bases. Germline V gives CDR1 LNHNV, CDR2 YYDKDF (reference sequence). V lost 3 bases and J lost 4; bases outside the gene matches: 10. The CDR3 runs to 16 residues. CDR3 sequence (DNA): TGTGCCACCAGCAGGTTGGGACAGCGGGGGGTGTACGAGCAGTACTTC. It translates to CATSRLGQRGVYEQYF. Together with reference TRBV15 and TRBJ2-7, the CDR3 gives the full variable domain: DAMVIQNPRYQVTQFGKPVTLSCSQTLNHNVMYWYQQKSSQAPKLLFHYYDKDFNNEADTPDNFQSRRPNTSFCFLDIRSPGLGDTAMYLCATSRLGQRGVYEQYFGPGTRLTVT.

The CDR3 is CASSVAMDSGKYEQYF. The CDR3 nucleotides read TGTGCCAGCAGCGTAGCTATGGATAGCGGGAAATACGAGCAGTACTTC. The rearrangement uses TRBV9 and TRBJ2-7, with 8 nucleotides matching TRBD2. Per germline, CDR1 SGDLS and CDR2 YYNGEE. J lost 4 bases, V lost 0 bases, and 9 bases had no gene match. The CDR3 is made up of 16 amino acids.